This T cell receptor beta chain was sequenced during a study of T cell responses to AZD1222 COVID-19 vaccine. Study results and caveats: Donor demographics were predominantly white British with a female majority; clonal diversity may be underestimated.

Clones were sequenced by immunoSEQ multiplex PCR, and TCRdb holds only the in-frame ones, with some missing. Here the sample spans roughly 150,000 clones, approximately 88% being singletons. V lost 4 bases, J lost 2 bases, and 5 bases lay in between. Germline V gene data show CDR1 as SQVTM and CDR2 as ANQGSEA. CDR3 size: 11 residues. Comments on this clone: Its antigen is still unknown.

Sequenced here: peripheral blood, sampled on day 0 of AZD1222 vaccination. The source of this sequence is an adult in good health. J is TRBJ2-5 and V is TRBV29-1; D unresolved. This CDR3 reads CSVATQETQYF. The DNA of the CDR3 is TGCAGCGTTGCAACACAAGAGACCCAGTACTTC.